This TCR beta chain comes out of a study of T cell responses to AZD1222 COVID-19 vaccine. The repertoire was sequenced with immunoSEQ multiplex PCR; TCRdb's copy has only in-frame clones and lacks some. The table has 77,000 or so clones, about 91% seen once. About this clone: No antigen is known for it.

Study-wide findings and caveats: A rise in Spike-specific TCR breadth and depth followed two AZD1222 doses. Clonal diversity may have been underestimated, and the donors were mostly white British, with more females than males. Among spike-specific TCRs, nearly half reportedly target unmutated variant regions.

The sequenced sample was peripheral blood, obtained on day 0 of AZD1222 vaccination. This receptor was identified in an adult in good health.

CDR3 coding DNA: TGTGCCAGCAGCGCGACGCAGGGGGTTAGGGATTCACCCCTCCACTTT. Translation gives CASSATQGVRDSPLHF. The chain couples TRBV9 to TRBJ1-6; 7 bases line up with TRBD1. The CDR3 is 16 amino acids. With 3 bases clipped from V and 8 bases from J, the junction kept 11 bases outside the gene matches. From germline, CDR1 is SGDLS and CDR2 YYNGEE.